The 19 T cell receptor beta chains given below trace back to one sample, sequenced in a study of cytomegalovirus exposure and HLA in healthy donors. Vbeta (60) and Jbeta (13) primers were used in the PCR. TCRdb's table, derived via immunoSEQ multiplex PCR, lists solely in-frame clones and lacks some. The data hold some 140,000 clones, with less than 85% observed a single time. The sample taken for sequencing was PBMCs. The receptors derive from a woman aged 45-60 years in good health and CMV-seropositive.

V usage is TRBV2 and J usage is TRBJ2-7; weak D call: TRBD1 (5 bases). V lost 4 bases, J lost 5 bases, and 12 bases lay in between. Germline CDR1 SNHLY, CDR2 FYNNEI. This CDR3 is built from 13 residues. CDR3 amino acids: CASSATGFHEQYF. The DNA of the CDR3 is TGTGCCAGCAGTGCCACAGGCTTCCACGAGCAGTACTTC. Full variable domain (rest looked up from reference TRBV2 and TRBJ2-7): EPEVTQTPSHQVTQMGQEVILRCVPISNHLYFYWYRQILGQKVEFLVSFYNNEISEKSEIFDDQFSVERPDGSNFTLKIRSTKLEDSAMYFCASSATGFHEQYFGPGTRLTVT.

The chain has TRBV19 and TRBJ1-5; weak D call: TRBD1 (6 bases). This CDR3 spans 15 amino acids. Germline V gene sequence: CDR1 LNHDA, CDR2 SQIVND (reference sequence). Trimming cost V 7 bases and J 6 bases, with 19 bases left between them. As DNA, the CDR3 is TGTGCCAGTAACGTCCGGACAGCGGTACCTCAGCCCCAGCATTTT. It is translated as CASNVRTAVPQPQHF.

In this sample, this clone turned up a few times. The V call is TRBV11-3, the J call TRBJ2-6; D gene uncertain. CDR3 length: 14 amino acids. V gave up 5 bases and J gave up 2 bases, with 7 bases separating them. Germline CDR1 is SGHNT and CDR2 is YENEEA. The CDR3 sequence: CASSGDAGANVLTF. Written as DNA, the CDR3 is TGTGCCAGCAGCGGAGATGCTGGGGCCAACGTCCTGACTTTC.

V is TRBV19 and J is TRBJ2-2; 12 bases agree with TRBD2. CDR3 length: 18 residues. Germline V lookup: CDR1 LNHDA, CDR2 SQIVND (reference sequence). V trimming: 1 base; J trimming: 5 bases; junction bases outside the gene matches: 8. This CDR3 reads CASSIVASGGARTGELFF. The DNA for the CDR3 is TGTGCCAGTAGTATAGTTGCTAGCGGGGGGGCAAGAACCGGGGAGCTGTTTTTT.

The V gene is TRBV15, the J gene TRBJ1-5, with unresolved D. CDR1 and CDR2 from the germline V gene are LNHNV and YYDKDF (reference sequence). The V gene lost 0 bases and the J gene lost 1 base, with 10 bases spanning the gap. The CDR3 extends over 16 amino acids. The CDR3 loop is CATSREGGESNQPQHF. CDR3 bases: TGTGCCACCAGCAGAGAAGGCGGGGAGAGCAATCAGCCCCAGCATTTT.

This clone occurred once. The CDR3 bases are TGTGCCATCACCGCCGGGACAGAGGGTTCACCCCTCCACTTT. Its protein product is CAITAGTEGSPLHF. V usage is TRBV10-3 and J usage is TRBJ1-6, with 7 bases that match TRBD1. The CDR3 runs to 14 residues. Germline values: CDR1 ENHRY, CDR2 SYGVKD. V lost 7 bases and J lost 9; bases outside the gene matches: 9.

The V gene is TRBV23-1, the J gene TRBJ1-4; D is ambiguous. TRBV23-1 is treated as an ORF (open reading frame) with a function not yet certain. V was trimmed by 4 bases and J by 8 bases, leaving 5 bases between them. The CDR3 has 11 amino acids. DNA of the CDR3: TGCGCCAGCAGTCGTCAGGAAAAACTGTTTTTT. Translation gives CASSRQEKLFF.

This sequence joins TRBV10-3 and TRBJ2-3; 8 nucleotides line up with TRBD2. This CDR3 has 14 amino acids. CDR1 is ENHRY and CDR2 is SYGVKD in the germline V gene. The V segment lost 6 bases and the J segment 4 bases; nucleotides outside the gene matches: 6. The DNA of the CDR3 is TGTGCCATCAGCGGACTAGCAGACGCAGATACGCAGTATTTT. Its translation: CAISGLADADTQYF.

This clone was detected only a few times. The gene calls are TRBV7-9 and TRBJ1-5; D gene unclear. Germline V lookup: CDR1 SEHNR, CDR2 FQNEAQ (reference sequence). Deletions cut 5 bases from V and 1 base from J, with 6 bases between. The CDR3 covers 13 residues. The CDR3 region has the DNA TGTGCCAGCAGCCCACGGAGCAATCAGCCCCAGCATTTT. Translating it yields CASSPRSNQPQHF.

The chain carries TRBV27 and TRBJ2-7; TRBD1 agrees at 7 bases. Germline V gives CDR1 MNHEY, CDR2 SMNVEV (reference sequence). This CDR3 is 16 amino acids long. V was pared by 0 bases and J by 8 bases, with 13 bases of the junction left unmatched. The CDR3 protein is CASSLSPSIRQGKQYF. Here the CDR3 DNA reads TGTGCCAGCAGTTTATCCCCTTCAATCCGACAGGGCAAGCAGTACTTC.

The rearrangement uses TRBV4-2 and TRBJ2-6, with 9 bases lining up with TRBD1. Per the germline V gene, CDR1 is LGHNA and CDR2 is YNFKEQ. The CDR3 sequence is 19 residues long. V shed 0 bases and J 0 bases; nucleotides not matched to a gene: 6. The CDR3 spells CASSQDPTGGYSGANVLTF. The CDR3 DNA sequence: TGTGCCAGCAGCCAAGATCCGACAGGGGGTTACTCTGGGGCCAACGTCCTGACTTTC.

This clone was counted a few times. J is TRBJ1-2 and V is TRBV2; 7 positions agree with TRBD1. In germline, CDR1 is SNHLY, CDR2 FYNNEI. The CDR3 sequence is 14 residues long. Trimming at V came to 6 bases and at J to 7 bases, leaving 11 bases not matched to a gene. The CDR3 here is CASSLDRERRGYTF. DNA for the CDR3: TGTGCCAGCAGCTTAGACAGGGAACGGCGTGGCTACACCTTC.

This clone appeared a single time. The chain recombines TRBV7-3 with TRBJ2-6; D is perhaps TRBD2 (6 bases). V lost 3 bases, J lost 1 base, and 13 bases lay in between. Per the germline V gene, CDR1 is SGHTA and CDR2 is FQGTGA. The CDR3 consists of 17 residues. The CDR3 spells CASSFKTDYSGANVLTF. The CDR3 nucleotides read TGTGCCAGCAGCTTCAAAACGGACTATTCTGGGGCCAACGTCCTGACTTTC.

V usage is TRBV9 and J usage is TRBJ2-7, with a tentative D call TRBD1 (6 bases). CDR1 SGDLS and CDR2 YYNGEE come from the germline V gene. This CDR3 contains 14 residues. The germline V and J ends were trimmed by 4 bases and 3 bases, with 14 bases remaining between them. The CDR3 DNA reads as TGTGCCAGCAGCCCCCGGACAGCAAACTACGAGCAGTACTTC. Its translation is CASSPRTANYEQYF. Full variable domain (missing parts from reference TRBV9 and TRBJ2-7): DSGVTQTPKHLITATGQRVTLRCSPRSGDLSVYWYQQSLDQGLQFLIQYYNGEERAKGNILERFSAQQFPDLHSELNLSSLELGDSALYFCASSPRTANYEQYFGPGTRLTVT.

The rearrangement joins TRBV28 to TRBJ2-5; 13 bases line up with TRBD2. The junction had 5 bases not matched to a gene; V was cut back by 6 bases and J by 4 bases. Germline assignment: CDR1 MDHEN and CDR2 SYDVKM. The CDR3 runs to 15 residues. In DNA, the CDR3 is TGTGCCAGCAGAGGGACTAGCGGGGTGAGAGAGACCCAGTACTTC. Its protein is CASRGTSGVRETQYF. The full variable domain, with the rest looked up from reference TRBV28 and TRBJ2-5, is DVKVTQSSRYLVKRTGEKVFLECVQDMDHENMFWYRQDPGLGLRLIYFSYDVKMKEKGDIPEGYSVSREKKERFSLILESASTNQTSMYLCASRGTSGVRETQYFGPGTRLLVL.

The chain couples TRBV4-1 to TRBJ1-5; D is perhaps TRBD1 (5 bases). This CDR3 has 15 amino acids. Trimming shortened V by 0 bases and J by 3 bases, and 9 bases separated the two germline ends. CDR1 MGHRA and CDR2 YSYEKL come from the germline V gene. CDR3 sequence (DNA): TGCGCCAGCAGCCAAGATGCAGGGTCCAATCAGCCCCAGCATTTT. As protein: CASSQDAGSNQPQHF.

V gene TRBV19 combines with J gene TRBJ1-5, with D possibly TRBD1 on 6 matching bases. Germline CDR1 and CDR2: LNHDA and SQIVND (reference sequence). The V end was cut by 5 bases, the J end by 0 bases, with 11 bases between. The CDR3 has 15 residues. The CDR3, as DNA: TGTGCCAGTAGTCTGACAGGTACTAGCAATCAGCCCCAGCATTTT. It is translated as CASSLTGTSNQPQHF.

V is TRBV30 and J is TRBJ1-5; maybe TRBD1 (5 bases). The CDR3 is made up of 15 amino acids. Trimming left V 2 bases short and J 4 bases short, with 15 bases between. The germline V gene has CDR1 GTSNPN and CDR2 SVGIG (reference sequence). CDR3 protein: CAWSLRVSENQPQHF. CDR3 DNA sequence: TGTGCCTGGAGTCTCAGGGTGAGTGAAAATCAGCCCCAGCATTTT.

This clone is a singleton in its sample. Here the CDR3 reads CASSQGGTGNTIYF. The CDR3 nucleotides are TGTGCCAGCAGCCAGGGGGGTACTGGAAACACCATATATTTT. V usage is TRBV5-4 and J usage is TRBJ1-3; 7 nucleotides align to TRBD1. The V gene end was trimmed by 4 bases and the J gene end by 2 bases; junction bases not matched to a gene: 3. Per germline, CDR1 SGHNT and CDR2 YYREEE (reference sequence). This CDR3 is 14 amino acids long.